This is a list of T cell receptor beta chains from one sample in a study of blood T cell repertoires in COVID-19. Produced via immunoSEQ multiplex PCR; TCRdb's table is partial and in-frame only. The sample lists 200,000 to 300,000 clones; around 83% were seen once. Sample: peripheral blood. These TCRs come from a woman aged 80 or older with acute or convalescent COVID-19. Both conserved end residues are part of each CDR3.

v_call: TRBV9
cdr3_aa: CASSQQPFPEKLFF

v_call: TRBV18
cdr3_aa: CASSPQGMNTEAFF

v_call: TRBV28
cdr3_aa: CASSSLISPLHF

v_call: TRBV6-2/TRBV6-3
cdr3_aa: CASSSGLAGFGELFF

v_call: TRBV3-1/TRBV3-2
cdr3_aa: CASSQGVRAQYTDTQYF

v_call: TRBV2
cdr3_aa: CASSELRASAGELFF

v_call: TRBV25-1
cdr3_aa: CASSRHRGQDEKLFF

v_call: TRBV2
cdr3_aa: CASSERYGGTDTQYF

v_call: TRBV19
cdr3_aa: CASSTPGTPSGNTIYF

v_call: TRBV2
cdr3_aa: CASSSDRVNTEAFF

v_call: TRBV6-5
cdr3_aa: CASQVGGPTEAFF

v_call: TRBV5-6
cdr3_aa: CASSPSGVQPQHF

v_call: TRBV3-1/TRBV3-2
cdr3_aa: CASSQNRGTDTQYF

v_call: TRBV4-1
cdr3_aa: CASSQDTGSNEKLFF

v_call: TRBV28
cdr3_aa: CASSTSGGPLSYEQYF

v_call: TRBV27
cdr3_aa: CASSPDSTYYSNQPQHF

v_call: TRBV3-1/TRBV3-2
cdr3_aa: CASSRDQDSLYNEQFF

v_call: TRBV5-1
cdr3_aa: CASSLMGQTNEKLFF

v_call: TRBV18
cdr3_aa: CASSPSGQAGNEQFF

v_call: TRBV2
cdr3_aa: CASSPPRQGREQYF

v_call: TRBV5-1
cdr3_aa: CASSPAPLAGTRTDTQYF

v_call: TRBV2
cdr3_aa: CAGHRGPDGYTF

v_call: TRBV7-3
cdr3_aa: CASSLYSGADTQYF

v_call: TRBV5-1
cdr3_aa: CASSFATGRANYGYTF

v_call: TRBV5-4
cdr3_aa: CASSPATNEKLFF

v_call: TRBV19
cdr3_aa: CASSSRQKTYGYTF

v_call: TRBV7-2
cdr3_aa: CASSADRGRDTQYF

v_call: TRBV7-2
cdr3_aa: CASSLEMGGITGEQYF

v_call: TRBV6-5
cdr3_aa: CASSPYRGLGNTIYF

v_call: TRBV12-3/TRBV12-4
cdr3_aa: CASSSRDSPLHF

v_call: TRBV10-3
cdr3_aa: CATTGDSSGDTQYF

v_call: TRBV10-2
cdr3_aa: CASSESGRGNRYNQPQHF

v_call: TRBV19
cdr3_aa: CASSIERTGRSHTLGLWANVLTF

v_call: TRBV29-1
cdr3_aa: CSVEDSGIIGVDEQFF

v_call: TRBV19
cdr3_aa: CASSIGSGGTEAFF

v_call: TRBV5-1
cdr3_aa: CASSLQGATEKLFF

v_call: TRBV6-1
cdr3_aa: CASSDRDRNNYGYTF

v_call: TRBV19
cdr3_aa: CASRPKGFTEAFF

v_call: TRBV9
cdr3_aa: CASSVDSGGYYEQYF

v_call: TRBV5-8
cdr3_aa: CASSSGTGLAYNSPLHF